Included here is one T cell receptor beta chain sequence, with context. These data come from a study of blood T cell repertoires in COVID-19. On the study more broadly: Sites in the United States, Italy and Spain provided acute and convalescent COVID-19 samples.

Original data processing: Amplification of reference gene primers provided the estimated nucleated cell counts. Method: immunoSEQ multiplex PCR; TCRdb's copy keeps in-frame clones and lacks some. Clonal size and the V and J genes are those of that table, whereas D and trimming came from the DNA. The profile shows about 59,000 clones, 79% of them singletons. With 6 bases removed from V and 7 bases from J, the gap between germline ends came to 14 bases. CDR3 length equals 13 residues. Germline V gives CDR1 SGDLS, CDR2 YYNGEE. The specimen was peripheral blood. The receptor was derived from a man between 60 and 75 years old with acute or convalescent COVID-19. The chain is built from TRBV9 and TRBJ1-3, with D maybe TRBD1 (6 bases). The CDR3 region is CASNTNRENTIYF. The DNA of the CDR3 is TGTGCCAGCAACACAAACAGGGAGAACACCATATATTTT.